The 32 T cell receptor beta chains presented below share a single source sample, sequenced in a study of cytomegalovirus exposure and HLA in healthy donors. Using immunoSEQ multiplex PCR, the repertoire was profiled, and TCRdb retains in-frame clones only, with some absent. Found here are fewer than 70,000 clones, about 96% of them singletons; the top ten hold approximately 0.94%. Input material: PBMCs. All receptors come from a man younger than 35 in good health and CMV-seronegative.

This clone is labeled as medium-sized. The rearrangement joins TRBV13 to TRBJ2-7; tentative D call: TRBD1 (6 bases). The CDR3 has 14 amino acids. V was cut by 5 bases and J by 0 bases, with 11 bases left in between. Germline CDR1 is PRHDT and CDR2 is FYEKMQ (reference sequence). The CDR3 DNA follows: TGTGCCAGCAGCCCTCAGGGGAACTCCTACGAGCAGTACTTC. Translating gives CASSPQGNSYEQYF.

The chain joins TRBV5-6 to TRBJ2-1, with TRBD2 matching over 16 bases. Germline V gives CDR1 SGHDT, CDR2 YYEEEE. J lost 0 bases, V lost 3 bases, and 6 bases had no gene match. The CDR3 has 19 residues. CDR3 nucleotide sequence: TGTGCCAGCAGCTCGGGACTAGCGGGAGGGCCGGGCTCCTACAATGAGCAGTTCTTC. It is translated as CASSSGLAGGPGSYNEQFF. Filled out from reference TRBV5-6 and TRBJ2-1, the complete variable domain reads DAGVTQSPTHLIKTRGQQVTLRCSPKSGHDTVSWYQQALGQGPQFIFQYYEEEERQRGNFPDRFSGHQFPNYSSELNVNALLLGDSALYLCASSSGLAGGPGSYNEQFFGPGTRLTVL.

The chain links TRBV4-3 to TRBJ2-3; no firm D call. The length of the CDR3 is 15 residues. V lost 1 base to trimming and J lost 0 bases, with 8 bases between them. Germline-derived CDR1 and CDR2 are LGHNA and YSLEER. The CDR3 protein is CASSQGPSSTDTQYF. The CDR3 nucleotides read TGCGCCAGCAGCCAAGGTCCCTCTAGCACAGATACGCAGTATTTT.

V is TRBV23-1 and J is TRBJ2-7; D is unresolved. TRBV23-1 is an open reading frame whose function is uncertain. V lost 4 bases to trimming and J lost 7 bases, with 11 bases between them. This CDR3 has 12 amino acids. The CDR3 nucleotides are TGCGCCAGCAGTCCTTCGACTGGTGAGCAGTACTTC. Translated, it gives CASSPSTGEQYF.

The chain links TRBV28 to TRBJ2-5; TRBD2 agrees at 7 bases. The CDR3 is made up of 13 amino acids. CDR1 and CDR2 (germline): MDHEN, SYDVKM. J lost 4 bases, V lost 6 bases, and 5 bases had no gene match. The CDR3 region has the DNA TGTGCCAGCAGGCTTCCGGGGGGAGAGACCCAGTACTTC. Amino acid sequence: CASRLPGGETQYF.

The chain joins TRBV27 to TRBJ1-5; D perhaps matches TRBD1 (6 bases). Germline V gene sequence: CDR1 MNHEY, CDR2 SMNVEV (reference sequence). The CDR3 is made up of 16 amino acids. V lost 6 bases to trimming and J lost 0 bases, with 15 bases between them. The CDR3 spells CASSRLGRGSNQPQHF. The CDR3 nucleotides read TGTGCCAGCAGCCGGTTAGGCAGGGGTAGCAATCAGCCCCAGCATTTT.

This clone was seen just once. V gene TRBV10-3 combines with J gene TRBJ2-7; possibly TRBD2 for D (5 bases). Trimming left V 2 bases short and J 0 bases short, with 14 bases between. Germline assignment: CDR1 ENHRY and CDR2 SYGVKD. This CDR3 has 16 amino acids. The CDR3 here is CAISETDGKSSYEQYF. Written as DNA, the CDR3 is TGTGCCATCAGTGAGACGGACGGGAAGAGCTCCTACGAGCAGTACTTC.

The chain couples TRBV28 to TRBJ2-5; 9 bases map to TRBD1. This CDR3 is 15 amino acids long. With 6 bases clipped from V and 5 bases from J, the junction kept 10 bases outside the gene matches. The V gene's germline CDR1 is MDHEN and CDR2 SYDVKM. CDR3 coding DNA: TGTGCCAGCAGACCCCCCGGGACAGGGACGGAGACCCAGTACTTC. Its protein product is CASRPPGTGTETQYF.

The chain has TRBV4-1 and TRBJ2-1; 8 bases align to TRBD1. Germline CDR1 and CDR2: MGHRA and YSYEKL. This CDR3 is 16 amino acids long. Trimming removed 1 base from V and 4 bases from J; junction bases left unmatched: 6. The CDR3 DNA sequence: TGCGCCAGCAGCCAAGGTTACAGGGGGGCTTACAATGAGCAGTTCTTC. Its translation: CASSQGYRGAYNEQFF.

The chain uses TRBV5-1 and TRBJ2-7, with 7 bases fitting TRBD1. CDR1 is SGHRS, CDR2 YFSETQ, per germline. This CDR3 spans 14 amino acids. Trimming cost V 2 bases and J 2 bases; bases outside gene matches: 4. The chain's CDR3 is CASSFGDSPYEQYF. Here the CDR3 DNA reads TGCGCCAGCAGCTTCGGGGACAGCCCCTACGAGCAGTACTTC. Drawing the rest from reference TRBV5-1 and TRBJ2-7, the complete variable domain is KAGVTQTPRYLIKTRGQQVTLSCSPISGHRSVSWYQQTPGQGLQFLFEYFSETQRNKGNFPGRFSGRQFSNSRSEMNVSTLELGDSALYLCASSFGDSPYEQYFGPGTRLTVT.

The chain links TRBV9 to TRBJ2-3; 7 bases match TRBD2. The germline V gene encodes CDR1 SGDLS and CDR2 YYNGEE. This CDR3 is 16 amino acids long. With V trimmed by 4 bases and J by 0 bases, 8 bases remained unmatched. This CDR3 is CASSSNQRDSTDTQYF. The CDR3 coding sequence is TGTGCCAGCAGCTCAAACCAGCGGGATAGCACAGATACGCAGTATTTT.

This chain connects TRBV5-1 to TRBJ2-2; D perhaps matches TRBD1 (6 bases). Germline V gene sequence: CDR1 SGHRS, CDR2 YFSETQ. The CDR3 contains 14 residues. V was pared by 4 bases and J by 6 bases, with 13 bases between. CDR3 residues: CASSPQGPPGELFF. CDR3 DNA sequence: TGCGCCAGCAGCCCACAGGGTCCTCCCGGGGAGCTGTTTTTT.

This chain joins TRBV28 and TRBJ2-1, with 7 bases matching TRBD2. The CDR3 consists of 14 residues. CDR1 and CDR2 from the germline V gene are MDHEN and SYDVKM. V dropped 8 bases and J dropped 8; count of bases not matched to a gene: 12. CDR3 region: CASGPYAGVDEQFF. The CDR3 bases are TGTGCCAGCGGCCCCTACGCGGGAGTGGATGAGCAGTTCTTC.

This chain connects TRBV6-5 to TRBJ2-3; TRBD1 matches at 8 bases. CDR1 is MNHEY and CDR2 is SVGAGI in the germline V gene. V lost 6 bases, J lost 6 bases, and 8 bases stayed unmatched. The CDR3 is 14 residues long. CDR3: CASRWTGTSDTQYF. CDR3 nucleotide sequence: TGTGCCAGCAGATGGACAGGGACTTCGGATACGCAGTATTTT.

The rearrangement uses TRBV29-1 and TRBJ2-3; D may be TRBD2 (6 bases). The CDR3 has 15 amino acids. V lost 6 bases and J 0 bases, leaving 16 bases between the germline ends. Per germline, CDR1 SQVTM and CDR2 ANQGSEA. CDR3 sequence reads: CSVRGWRPSTDTQYF. CDR3 DNA: TGCAGCGTGCGGGGTTGGCGCCCTAGCACAGATACGCAGTATTTT.

The gene calls are TRBV27 and TRBJ2-7; D gene unclear. Per germline, CDR1 MNHEY and CDR2 SMNVEV (reference sequence). This CDR3 is 14 amino acids long. Trimming pared 3 bases from V and 1 base from J, leaving 10 bases between. The CDR3 sequence is CASSFRWASYEQYF. DNA for the CDR3: TGTGCCAGCAGTTTCAGGTGGGCATCCTACGAGCAGTACTTC.

The chain employs TRBV27 and TRBJ2-2; weak D call: TRBD1 (6 bases). The CDR3 covers 13 residues. The germline CDR1 and CDR2 sequences are MNHEY and SMNVEV (reference sequence). Trimming removed 5 bases at V and 6 bases at J, with 10 bases between. CDR3: CASSIRGSGELFF. CDR3 nucleotide sequence: TGTGCCAGCAGTATTAGGGGGTCCGGGGAGCTGTTTTTT.

This chain uses TRBV14 with TRBJ2-3; 9 positions agree with TRBD2. CDR3 length: 15 residues. V was pared by 5 bases and J by 6 bases, with 9 bases of the junction left unmatched. Germline CDR1 reads SGHDN; CDR2 reads FVKESK. The CDR3 sequence is CASSTSGRKGDTQYF. The CDR3 nucleotides are TGTGCCAGCAGCACGAGCGGGAGGAAGGGGGATACGCAGTATTTT.

The J gene is TRBJ2-7, the V gene TRBV11-2; unclear D gene. Trimming removed 1 base from V and 2 bases from J, with 9 bases in between. Germline V lookup: CDR1 SGHAT, CDR2 FQNNGV. The CDR3 is made up of 14 amino acids. The CDR3 DNA follows: TGTGCCAGCAGCTTAGGCGGCCTCCCCTACGAGCAGTACTTC. As protein: CASSLGGLPYEQYF.

This chain uses TRBV27 with TRBJ2-7, with TRBD2 identical over 10 bases. The V gene end was trimmed by 3 bases and the J gene end by 1 base; junction bases not matched to a gene: 3. Germline assignment: CDR1 MNHEY and CDR2 SMNVEV (reference sequence). CDR3 size: 15 residues. The CDR3 reads CASSFGTSVSYEQYF. Here the CDR3 DNA reads TGTGCCAGCAGTTTCGGGACTAGCGTATCCTACGAGCAGTACTTC.

V is TRBV6-4 and J is TRBJ2-2; 7 bases line up with TRBD2. Germline lookup yields CDR1 MRHNA and CDR2 SNTAGT. The CDR3 runs 18 residues. With 10 bases clipped from V and 0 bases from J, the junction kept 17 bases outside the gene matches. CDR3 nucleotide sequence: TGTGCCACCACCGTGGGGGGGGGAGGCTTCGCGAACACCGGGGAGCTGTTTTTT. Its protein product is CATTVGGGGFANTGELFF.

The chain uses TRBV28 and TRBJ1-4, with D tentatively TRBD1 (6 bases). The CDR3 is 14 amino acids. V was shortened by 6 bases and J by 3 bases, with 11 bases between the two germline ends. The germline V gene encodes CDR1 MDHEN and CDR2 SYDVKM. The CDR3 here is CASSLQGPNEKLFF. The CDR3, as DNA: TGTGCCAGCAGCCTACAGGGCCCTAATGAAAAACTGTTTTTT.

V and J are TRBV7-2 and TRBJ2-2, with TRBD2 matching over 7 bases. This CDR3 contains 15 residues. The germline CDR1 and CDR2 sequences are SGHTA and FQGNSA. Germline trimming cut 6 bases from V and 2 bases from J; bases unmatched to any gene: 6. Written as DNA, the CDR3 is TGTGCCAGCAGACGGGACTACCCTAACACCGGGGAGCTGTTTTTT. This translates into CASRRDYPNTGELFF.

The chain employs TRBV9 and TRBJ2-5; D might be TRBD1 (6 bases). The V and J ends lost 3 bases and 2 bases respectively, with 8 bases between them. Germline V lookup: CDR1 SGDLS, CDR2 YYNGEE. The CDR3 contains 13 residues. CDR3 residues: CASSGTEQETQYF. The CDR3 nucleotides are TGTGCCAGCAGCGGGACAGAGCAAGAGACCCAGTACTTC.

DNA of the CDR3: TGCGCCAGCAGCCAAGTCGCTAGCGGGAGCTACAATGAGCAGTTCTTC. Translated, it gives CASSQVASGSYNEQFF. The chain combines TRBV4-1 with TRBJ2-1, with 10 bases that match TRBD2. From germline, CDR1 is MGHRA and CDR2 YSYEKL. CDR3 length: 16 amino acids. J was trimmed by 3 bases and V by 1 base; bases with no gene match: 3.

V and J are TRBV5-1 and TRBJ2-2; D gene unclear. The CDR3 totals 12 residues. V gave up 7 bases and J gave up 1 base, with 5 bases separating them. The germline V gene encodes CDR1 SGHRS and CDR2 YFSETQ. This CDR3 is CASGKNTGELFF. CDR3 nucleotides: TGCGCCAGCGGCAAGAACACCGGGGAGCTGTTTTTT.

The genes are TRBV4-1 and TRBJ2-1; TRBD2 might be the D (5 bases). The CDR3 is made up of 13 amino acids. Germline values: CDR1 MGHRA, CDR2 YSYEKL. The germline V and J ends were trimmed by 1 base and 9 bases, with 10 bases remaining between them. The CDR3 DNA reads TGCGCCAGCAGCCAAGGATTAGGGAGTGAGCAGTTCTTC. Protein: CASSQGLGSEQFF.

The V gene is TRBV19, the J gene TRBJ1-2; TRBD1 agrees at 7 bases. Germline trimming cut 0 bases from V and 4 bases from J; bases unmatched to any gene: 11. CDR3 length equals 17 residues. Germline-derived CDR1 and CDR2 are LNHDA and SQIVND (reference sequence). The CDR3 DNA reads as TGTGCCAGTAGTATAGATCCCGGAGGACAGGAGTTCTATGGCTACACCTTC. Protein sequence: CASSIDPGGQEFYGYTF. Looking up the rest from reference TRBV19 and TRBJ1-2 gives the full variable domain: DGGITQSPKYLFRKEGQNVTLSCEQNLNHDAMYWYRQDPGQGLRLIYYSQIVNDFQKGDIAEGYSVSREKKESFPLTVTSAQKNPTAFYLCASSIDPGGQEFYGYTFGSGTRLTVV.

The chain joins TRBV15 to TRBJ2-6; D call uncertain. Between the trimmed V and J ends, which lost 5 bases and 0 bases, there was a span of 8 bases. The CDR3 consists of 15 residues. Per germline, CDR1 LNHNV and CDR2 YYDKDF (reference sequence). CDR3 sequence (DNA): TGTGCCACCAGCGTAGACAACTCTGGGGCCAACGTCCTGACTTTC. Amino acid sequence: CATSVDNSGANVLTF.

V gene TRBV4-3 combines with J gene TRBJ2-7, with TRBD1 identical over 7 bases. There are 15 residues in the CDR3. Trimming removed 3 bases from V and 3 bases from J; junction bases left unmatched: 8. Germline values: CDR1 LGHNA, CDR2 YSLEER. In DNA, the CDR3 is TGCGCCAGCAGCCAGGGAAAGACAGGGCTCTACGAGCAGTACTTC. Its translation is CASSQGKTGLYEQYF.

The chain couples TRBV14 to TRBJ2-7; 8 positions agree with TRBD2. Germline lookup yields CDR1 SGHDN and CDR2 FVKESK. The CDR3 has 13 residues. V shed 6 bases and J 6 bases; nucleotides not matched to a gene: 7. The CDR3 coding sequence is TGTGCCAGCAGAGCAAGCGGGAGACGCGAGCAGTACTTC. It translates to CASRASGRREQYF.

The chain recombines TRBV4-3 with TRBJ2-2, with 7 bases matching TRBD2. The CDR3 is 15 residues long. Germline assignment: CDR1 LGHNA and CDR2 YSLEER. V was pared by 4 bases and J by 2 bases, with 4 bases of the junction left unmatched. Here the CDR3 DNA reads TGCGCCAGCAGCCCCCGAGCGGGAAACACCGGGGAGCTGTTTTTT. This sequence encodes CASSPRAGNTGELFF.